This is a list of T cell receptor beta chains from one sample in a study of cytomegalovirus exposure and HLA in healthy donors. The data were produced by immunoSEQ multiplex PCR, yet TCRdb's version contains in-frame clones alone and is incomplete. The data hold over 150,000 clones, with roughly four fifths observed a single time. The sample consisted of PBMCs. The receptor set was obtained from a woman aged 30 to 39 in good health and CMV-seronegative. Each CDR3 is given with its conserved first and last residue. D genes are given only for firm matches. Size tells how often a clone was seen (once, few, many) or the class of an expanded clone, and some rows leave it out.

D	J	size	V	CDR3	DNA
.	TRBJ2-5	.	TRBV7-2	CASSPSRLQETQYF	TGTGCCAGCAGCCCCTCTAGACTCCAAGAGACCCAGTACTTC
TRBD1	TRBJ2-1	.	TRBV29-1	CSVEVRTGGWYNEQFF	TGCAGCGTTGAGGTCCGGACAGGGGGCTGGTACAATGAGCAGTTCTTC
.	TRBJ2-5	.	TRBV5-1	CASSLGGQTQETQYF	TGCGCCAGCAGCTTGGGAGGACAGACCCAAGAGACCCAGTACTTC
.	TRBJ1-5	once	TRBV5-1	CASSLGDNSNQPQHF	TGCGCCAGCAGCTTGGGGGACAATAGCAATCAGCCCCAGCATTTT
.	TRBJ2-2	.	TRBV29-1	CSVGKKGEHTGELFF	TGCAGCGTCGGAAAAAAGGGGGAACACACCGGGGAGCTGTTTTTT
.	TRBJ2-3	.	TRBV6-1	CASSSTGYMTDTQYF	TGTGCCAGCAGTTCCACGGGGTATATGACAGATACGCAGTATTTT
TRBD2	TRBJ2-3	few	TRBV5-1	CASSLTSGRVPTDTQYF	TGCGCCAGCAGCTTGACTAGCGGGAGGGTCCCCACAGATACGCAGTATTTT
.	TRBJ1-3	once	TRBV5-5	CASSFPGVAGNTIYF	TGTGCCAGCAGCTTCCCGGGTGTCGCTGGAAACACCATATATTTT
TRBD1	TRBJ1-3	.	TRBV6-5	CASSYSTGGGYTIYF	TGTGCCAGCAGTTATTCGACAGGGGGAGGGTACACCATATATTTT
TRBD2	TRBJ2-7	.	TRBV7-6	CASSLVTSGDEQYF	TGTGCCAGCAGCTTAGTGACTAGCGGCGACGAGCAGTACTTC
TRBD1	TRBJ1-2	.	TRBV28	CASSLIGTAGGYGYTF	TGTGCCAGCAGTTTGATTGGGACAGCCGGAGGCTATGGCTACACCTTC
TRBD2	TRBJ2-1	.	TRBV5-6	CASSFGTSGGAGNEQFF	TGTGCCAGCAGCTTTGGAACTAGCGGGGGGGCGGGCAATGAGCAGTTCTTC
TRBD1	TRBJ2-7	.	TRBV23-1	CASSQLPYHPQGVYEQYF	TGCGCCAGCAGTCAATTACCATACCACCCCCAGGGGGTTTACGAGCAGTACTTC
.	TRBJ1-5	.	TRBV2	CASATVYSNQPQHF	TGTGCCAGTGCGACAGTTTATAGCAATCAGCCCCAGCATTTT
.	TRBJ2-3	.	TRBV30	CAWSVDIKADTQYF	TGTGCCTGGAGTGTGGACATCAAGGCAGATACGCAGTATTTT
TRBD1	TRBJ2-5	.	TRBV28	CASSFPRQGETQYF	TGTGCCAGCAGTTTTCCTAGACAGGGAGAGACCCAGTACTTC
TRBD2	TRBJ2-5	.	TRBV5-1	CASTWTSGGQETQYF	TGCGCCAGCACGTGGACTAGCGGGGGTCAAGAGACCCAGTACTTC
.	TRBJ2-7	.	TRBV7-4	CASSLLLCSGPYEQYF	TGTGCCAGCAGCTTGCTTTTGTGTAGCGGCCCCTACGAGCAGTACTTC
TRBD2	TRBJ2-5	.	TRBV5-1	CASSLVAGEETQYF	TGCGCCAGCAGCTTGGTCGCGGGGGAAGAGACCCAGTACTTC
.	TRBJ2-7	.	TRBV7-2	CASSYSREQYF	TGTGCCAGCAGCTACTCGAGGGAGCAGTACTTC
.	TRBJ2-7	.	TRBV6-5	CASSYSRGYEQYF	TGTGCCAGCAGTTACTCGCGCGGATACGAGCAGTACTTC
.	TRBJ1-5	.	TRBV7-9	CSSSSEAVSNQPQHF	TGTTCCAGCAGCTCCGAGGCGGTCAGCAATCAGCCCCAGCATTTT
.	TRBJ2-3	.	TRBV28	CASSSLTSTDTQYF	TGTGCCAGCAGTTCCCTAACTAGCACAGATACGCAGTATTTT
.	TRBJ1-2	.	TRBV7-9	CASSAPSYGYTF	TGTGCCAGCAGCGCCCCCAGCTATGGCTACACCTTC
.	TRBJ2-2	.	TRBV15	CATSRVPRGTGELFF	TGTGCCACCAGCAGAGTCCCCAGGGGCACCGGGGAGCTGTTTTTT